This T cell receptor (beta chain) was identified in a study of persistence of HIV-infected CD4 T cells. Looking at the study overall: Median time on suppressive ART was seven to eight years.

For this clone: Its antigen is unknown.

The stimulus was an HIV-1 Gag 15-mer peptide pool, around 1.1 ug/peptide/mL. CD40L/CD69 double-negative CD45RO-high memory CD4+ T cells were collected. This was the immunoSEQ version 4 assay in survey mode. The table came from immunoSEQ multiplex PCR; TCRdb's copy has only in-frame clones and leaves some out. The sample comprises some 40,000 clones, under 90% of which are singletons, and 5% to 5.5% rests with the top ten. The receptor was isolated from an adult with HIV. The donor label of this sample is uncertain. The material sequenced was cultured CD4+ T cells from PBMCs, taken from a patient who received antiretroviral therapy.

CDR3 amino acids: CASSDGGDFHNEQFF. The CDR3 nucleotides read TGTGCCAGCAGTGATGGAGGGGACTTCCACAATGAGCAGTTCTTC. The chain joins TRBV6-1 to TRBJ2-1; D may be TRBD2 (6 bases). Trimming shortened V by 3 bases and J by 5 bases, and 14 bases separated the two germline ends. CDR3 length equals 15 residues. The germline V gene encodes CDR1 MNHNS and CDR2 SASEGT.